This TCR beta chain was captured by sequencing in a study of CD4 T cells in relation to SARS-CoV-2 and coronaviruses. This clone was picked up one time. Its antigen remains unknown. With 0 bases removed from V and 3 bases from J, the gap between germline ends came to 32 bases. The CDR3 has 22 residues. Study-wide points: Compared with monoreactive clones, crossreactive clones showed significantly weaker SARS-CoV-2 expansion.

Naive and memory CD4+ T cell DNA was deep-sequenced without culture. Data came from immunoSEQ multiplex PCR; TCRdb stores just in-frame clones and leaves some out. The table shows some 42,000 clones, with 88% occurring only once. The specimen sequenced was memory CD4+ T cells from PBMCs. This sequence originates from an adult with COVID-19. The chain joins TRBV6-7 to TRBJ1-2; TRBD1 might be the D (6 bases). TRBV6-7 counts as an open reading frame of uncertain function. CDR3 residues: CASSYSGQTTFCSFDPHYGYTF. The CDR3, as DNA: TGTGCCAGCAGTTACTCCGGACAGACTACTTTCTGCTCGTTCGATCCCCACTATGGCTACACCTTC.